This paragraph covers one T cell receptor (beta chain) sequence. The data derive from a study of blood T cell repertoires in COVID-19. Overall study: The United States, Italy and Spain supplied acute and convalescent COVID-19 samples.

Germline lookup yields CDR1 LGHNA and CDR2 YSLEER. The CDR3 sequence is 15 residues long. V was clipped by 0 bases and J by 7 bases, with 12 bases between them. The assay was immunoSEQ multiplex PCR, and TCRdb's table has in-frame clones only and misses some. The sample shows just over 50,000 clones, about 86% of them seen only once. Sequenced material: peripheral blood. The sequence came from an elderly man with active COVID-19. The chain couples TRBV4-3 to TRBJ2-2; perhaps TRBD1 as D (5 bases). In DNA, the CDR3 is TGCGCCAGCAGCCAAGAGGGGCAGGGCCACGGGGAGCTGTTTTTT. Translating it yields CASSQEGQGHGELFF.